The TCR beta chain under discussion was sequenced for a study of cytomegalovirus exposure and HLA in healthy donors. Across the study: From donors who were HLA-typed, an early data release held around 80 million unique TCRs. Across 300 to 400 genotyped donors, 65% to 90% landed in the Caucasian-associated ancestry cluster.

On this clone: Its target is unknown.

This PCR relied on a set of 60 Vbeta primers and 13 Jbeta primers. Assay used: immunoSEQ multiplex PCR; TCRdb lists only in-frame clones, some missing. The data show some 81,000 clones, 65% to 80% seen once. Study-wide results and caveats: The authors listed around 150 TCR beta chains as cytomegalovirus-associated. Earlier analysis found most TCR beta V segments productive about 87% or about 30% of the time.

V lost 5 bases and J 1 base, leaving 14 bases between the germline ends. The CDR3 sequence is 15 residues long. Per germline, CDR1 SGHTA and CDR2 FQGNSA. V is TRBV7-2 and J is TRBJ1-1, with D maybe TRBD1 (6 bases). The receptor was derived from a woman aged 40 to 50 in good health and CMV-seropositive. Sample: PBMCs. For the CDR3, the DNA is TGTGCCAGCAGCCCCAGACAGGCGCAGAACACTGAAGCTTTCTTT. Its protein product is CASSPRQAQNTEAFF.